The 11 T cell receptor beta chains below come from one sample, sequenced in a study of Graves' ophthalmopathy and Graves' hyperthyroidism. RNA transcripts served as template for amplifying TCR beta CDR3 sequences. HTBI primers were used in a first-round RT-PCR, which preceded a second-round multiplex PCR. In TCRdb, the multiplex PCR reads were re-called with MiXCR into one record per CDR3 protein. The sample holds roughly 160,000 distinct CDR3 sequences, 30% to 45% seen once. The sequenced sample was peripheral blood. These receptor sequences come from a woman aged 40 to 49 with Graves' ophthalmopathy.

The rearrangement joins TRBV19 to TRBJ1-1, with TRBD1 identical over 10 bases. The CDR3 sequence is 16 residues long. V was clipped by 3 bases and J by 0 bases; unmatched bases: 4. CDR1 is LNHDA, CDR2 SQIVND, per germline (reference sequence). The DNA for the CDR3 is TGTGCCAGTAGTATGACAGGGGGCTCGGTGAACACTGAAGCTTTCTTT. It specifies CASSMTGGSVNTEAFF.

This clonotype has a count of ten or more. CDR3 loop: CASSLVSRGNTEAFF. The DNA for the CDR3 is TGTGCCAGCAGCTTGGTGTCCCGGGGGAACACTGAAGCTTTCTTT. The V gene is TRBV11-2, the J gene TRBJ1-1; unclear D gene. The V and J ends lost 3 bases and 1 base respectively, with 12 bases between them. Germline CDR1 reads SGHAT; CDR2 reads FQNNGV. The CDR3 extends over 15 amino acids.

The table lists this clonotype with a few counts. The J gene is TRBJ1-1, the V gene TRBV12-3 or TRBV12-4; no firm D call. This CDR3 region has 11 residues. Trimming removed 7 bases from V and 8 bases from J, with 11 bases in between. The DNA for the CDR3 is TGTGCCAGCACCCCGGGGAAGGAAGCTTTCTTT. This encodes CASTPGKEAFF.

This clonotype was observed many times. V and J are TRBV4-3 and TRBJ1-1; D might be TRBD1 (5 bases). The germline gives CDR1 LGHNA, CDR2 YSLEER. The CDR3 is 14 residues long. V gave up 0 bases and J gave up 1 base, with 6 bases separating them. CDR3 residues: CASSQDTGNTEAFF. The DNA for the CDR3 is TGCGCCAGCAGCCAAGATACAGGGAACACTGAAGCTTTCTTT.

CDR3 DNA sequence: TGTGCCAGCAGCTTACGAGGTAGCCGTGGAGAGACCCAGTACTTC. Amino acids: CASSLRGSRGETQYF. The chain recombines TRBV7-9 with TRBJ2-5; D unclear. Trimming took 2 bases from V and 4 from J, leaving 14 bases between them. Germline V gene data show CDR1 as SEHNR and CDR2 as FQNEAQ (reference sequence). The length of the CDR3 is 15 residues. The full variable domain, in which reference TRBV7-9 and TRBJ2-5 provide the parts outside the CDR3, is DTGVSQNPRHKITKRGQNVTFRCDPISEHNRLYWYRQTLGQGPEFLTYFQNEAQLEKSRLLSDRFSAERPKGSFSTLEIQRTEQGDSAMYLCASSLRGSRGETQYFGPGTRLLVL.

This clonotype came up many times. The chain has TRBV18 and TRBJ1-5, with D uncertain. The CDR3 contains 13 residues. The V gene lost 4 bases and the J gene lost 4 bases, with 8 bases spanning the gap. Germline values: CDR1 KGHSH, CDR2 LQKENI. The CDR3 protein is CASSQTENQPQHF. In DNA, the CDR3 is TGTGCCAGCTCACAGACGGAAAATCAGCCCCAGCATTTT.

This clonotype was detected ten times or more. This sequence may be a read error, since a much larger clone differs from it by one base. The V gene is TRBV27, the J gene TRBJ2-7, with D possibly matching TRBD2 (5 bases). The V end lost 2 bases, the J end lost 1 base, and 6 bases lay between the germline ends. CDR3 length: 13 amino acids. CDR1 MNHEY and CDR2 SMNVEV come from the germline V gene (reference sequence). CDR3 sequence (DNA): TGTGCCAGCAGTTTAACGGGGTCCTACGAGCAGTACTTC. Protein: CASSLTGSYEQYF.

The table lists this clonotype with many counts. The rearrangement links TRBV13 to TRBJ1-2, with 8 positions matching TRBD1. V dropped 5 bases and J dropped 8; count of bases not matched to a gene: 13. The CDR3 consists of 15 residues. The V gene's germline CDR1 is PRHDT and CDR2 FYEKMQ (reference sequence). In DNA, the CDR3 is TGTGCCAGCAGCGTCTTTCAGGGGGCGCAACAAGGCTACACCTTC. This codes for CASSVFQGAQQGYTF.

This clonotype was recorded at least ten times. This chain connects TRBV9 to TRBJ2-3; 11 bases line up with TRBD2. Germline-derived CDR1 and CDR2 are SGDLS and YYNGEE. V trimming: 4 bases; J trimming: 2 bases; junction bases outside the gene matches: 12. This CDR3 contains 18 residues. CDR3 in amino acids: CASSPGTSGFFPTDTQYF. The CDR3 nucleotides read TGTGCCAGCAGCCCGGGGACTAGCGGTTTTTTCCCCACAGATACGCAGTATTTT. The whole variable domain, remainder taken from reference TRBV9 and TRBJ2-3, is DSGVTQTPKHLITATGQRVTLRCSPRSGDLSVYWYQQSLDQGLQFLIQYYNGEERAKGNILERFSAQQFPDLHSELNLSSLELGDSALYFCASSPGTSGFFPTDTQYFGPGTRLTVL.

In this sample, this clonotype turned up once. In DNA, the CDR3 is TGTGCCAGCAGTTCAGCAGGGACAGGGCGTGAAGCTTTCTTT. Encoded protein: CASSSAGTGREAFF. The chain couples TRBV28 to TRBJ1-1; TRBD1 matches 9 bases. The V gene end was trimmed by 4 bases and the J gene end by 7 bases; junction bases not matched to a gene: 7. The length of the CDR3 is 14 residues. CDR1 MDHEN and CDR2 SYDVKM come from the germline V gene.

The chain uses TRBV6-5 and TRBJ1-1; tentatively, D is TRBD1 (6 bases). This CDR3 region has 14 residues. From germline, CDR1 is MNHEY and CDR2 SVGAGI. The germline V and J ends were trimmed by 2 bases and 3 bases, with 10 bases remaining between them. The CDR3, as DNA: TGTGCCAGCAGTTACCGAGGACAGTACACTGAAGCTTTCTTT. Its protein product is CASSYRGQYTEAFF.